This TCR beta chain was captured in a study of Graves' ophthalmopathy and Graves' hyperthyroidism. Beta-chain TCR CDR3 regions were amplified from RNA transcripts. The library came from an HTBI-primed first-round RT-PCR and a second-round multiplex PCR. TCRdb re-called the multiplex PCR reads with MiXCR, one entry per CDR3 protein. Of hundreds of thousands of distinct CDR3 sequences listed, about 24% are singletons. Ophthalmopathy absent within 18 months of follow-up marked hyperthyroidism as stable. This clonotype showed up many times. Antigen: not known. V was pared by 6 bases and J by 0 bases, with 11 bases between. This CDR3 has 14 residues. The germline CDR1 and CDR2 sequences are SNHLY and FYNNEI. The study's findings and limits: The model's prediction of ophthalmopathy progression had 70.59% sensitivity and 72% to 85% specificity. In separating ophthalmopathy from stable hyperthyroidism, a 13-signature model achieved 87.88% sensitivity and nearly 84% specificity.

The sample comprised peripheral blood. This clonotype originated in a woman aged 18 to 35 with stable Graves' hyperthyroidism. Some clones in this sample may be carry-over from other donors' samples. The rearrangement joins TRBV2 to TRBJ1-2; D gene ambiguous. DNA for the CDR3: TGTGCCAGCAGGCCGGACGGAGCTAACTATGGCTACACCTTC. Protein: CASRPDGANYGYTF.